The sequence of this T cell receptor (beta chain) was determined in a study of OX40 agonist ivuxolimab in advanced cancers. Study-level information: Administration of intravenous ivuxolimab to patients occurred every 2 weeks at 0.01 to 10 mg/kg. Patients with prior anti-PD-1, anti-PD-L1 or anti-CTLA-4 therapy were eligible; roughly 41% had some. Study-wide points: Researchers did not determine the expanded peripheral T cells' antigen specificity. Patients who responded partially at 0.1-3.0 mg/kg showed clonal expansion ranking among the lowest.

Regarding this clone: Its antigen remains unknown.

The CDR3 runs 15 residues. V lost 1 base, J lost 8 bases, and 5 bases stayed unmatched. In germline, CDR1 is PRHDT, CDR2 FYEKMQ (reference sequence). Generated by immunoSEQ multiplex PCR, the TCRdb table keeps only in-frame clones and is missing some. The top ten clones hold roughly 2.5% of a sample with tens of thousands of clones, 87% of them seen once. The chain joins TRBV13 to TRBJ2-1, with 10 bases that match TRBD2. This specimen consisted of CD4+ or CD8+ T cells sorted from blood, obtained in a trial of the OX40 agonist ivuxolimab. The TCR originated in an adult with an advanced solid tumor such as melanoma, head and neck, liver or kidney cancer. The CDR3: CASSLESGGADEQFF. For the CDR3, the DNA is TGTGCCAGCAGCTTAGAAAGCGGGGGGGCTGATGAGCAGTTCTTC.